This T cell receptor (beta chain) is drawn from a study of shared clonotypes between healthy human individuals. Study results and caveats: Clonotypes which were not shared had lower generation probabilities than clonotypes that all four donors shared.

A note on this clone: Its antigen is not known. Different DNA sequences within this sample yield the same CDR3.

Only in-frame clones appear in the TCRdb table, and some are missing; sequencing was by immunoSEQ multiplex PCR. Altogether roughly 2.1 million clones are present, 85% to 95% being singletons, with the ten largest covering more than 1.5%. This CDR3 contains 13 residues. V gave up 0 bases and J gave up 4 bases, with 4 bases separating them. The germline V gene has CDR1 LGHNA and CDR2 YNFKEQ. CD45RO-negative CD8 cells positively selected for CCR7 made up the naive population, which excluded terminally differentiated effector memory CD45RA+ cells. This TCR came from a man aged 18 to 35 in good health. Some clones in this sample may be carry-over from other donors' samples. The chain links TRBV4-2 to TRBJ2-1, with D hard to call. Sequenced sample: naive CD8+ T cells from PBMCs. This CDR3 reads CASSQDGYNEQFF. For the CDR3, the DNA is TGTGCCAGCAGCCAAGATGGGTACAATGAGCAGTTCTTC.